This T cell receptor (beta chain) was retrieved from a study of identical twins (dated by TCRdb to about 2016). With respect to the entire study: To test whether fetal clonotypes persist, the study used deep sequencing on TCR alpha and beta repertoires from monozygotic twins, unrelated adults of various ages, and cord blood. To rule out contamination, replicate twin experiments were performed at different times with different library preparation protocols.

Ten or more counts support this clonotype. It lacks a known antigen. Base qualities are missing; no much larger clone stands one base away. Every donor was a healthy Caucasian. Three pairs of female monozygotic twins, all aged 18 to 29 years, were included in the twin cohort. Positive isolation kits from Invitrogen were used to isolate CD4+ and CD8+ T cell populations. In the germline V gene (reference sequence), CDR1 corresponds to SEHNR and CDR2 to FQNEAQ. The cysteine opens and the phenylalanine closes a CDR3 of 16 amino acids. CDR3 DNA only is kept here, 48 bases in frame from base 1. At the junction V is shortened by 0 bases and J by 2 bases, with 14 bases in between. General study outcomes and caveats: The excess sharing between twins in beta out-of-frame sequences was weaker because fewer shared sequences reduced the signal-to-noise ratio. Because the same donors could not be followed over many years, the conclusions relied on cross-sectional statistical analysis. Out-of-frame TCR alpha sharing in monozygotic twins was systematically underestimated by recombination models, whereas sharing between unrelated individuals was in agreement with the recombination models. Abundant cord blood beta clonotypes had fewer insertions, young adult naive repertoires showed a similar but weaker trend, and memory repertoires showed no such trend. Zero-insertion analyses could be partly confounded by invariant T cells such as MAIT and iNKT, although diverse VJ usage argued against such confounding for most clonotypes. Compared with coincidental sharing between unrelated individuals, out-of-frame TCR alpha sequences shared between twins had an excess of sequences with low generation probability.

Receptor libraries were prepared by 5' RACE. Instrument on record: Illumina HiSeq 2000. A universal primer binding site was added through template switching, and the final cDNA carried a unique molecular identifier so that TCR cDNA molecules could be counted accurately. Specific primers in the conserved constant-segment region were used to synthesize first-strand cDNA for the TCR alpha and beta chains. To control for contamination, every cDNA library carried two barcodes: a SMART-Mk sample barcode plus Illumina barcodes. TruSeq adapter sequences and Illumina sample barcodes were added in two successive PCR steps. TCR alpha and beta cDNA libraries were sequenced on the Illumina HiSeq platform with custom primers. The source study handled its data this way. MiGEC was used to process raw reads and extract unique molecular identifiers, and MiXCR was used to find CDR3 positions. Recombination models were inferred per individual with the repgenHMM and IGoR tools using an EM algorithm. Shared clonotypes were analyzed with the tcR package in R, and sharing was normalized by the product of cloneset sizes. Out-of-frame nonproductive sequences were analyzed to study raw recombination free of thymic and clonal selection effects. Starting from the raw public reads, TCRdb applied fastp trimming at Q25, assembled clones with MiXCR and retained in-frame beta chains. All rows with the same CDR3 protein become a single entry with the most common DNA and genes. These V and J calls are TCRdb output, not the study's own analysis. The sample table contains 400,000 to 500,000 distinct CDR3 sequences; only one count was recorded for over 11% of them. The ten most abundant clones make up approximately 1% of the sample.

A further study also used this sample, focusing on yellow fever vaccine responses in identical twins. The other study reports the following: According to the authors, in identical twins the way T cells responded to vaccination appeared partly convergent and partly personalized. Focusing on identical twins, the study followed the T cell clones that responded to the vaccine, and did so with precision.

This sequence was found in a woman aged 18-35 years in good health. The sample consisted of CD4+ T cells sorted from blood. Recombination connected TRBV7-9 to TRBJ2-7; the D gene is perhaps TRBD1, from 5 matching bases. Here is the DNA: TGTGCCAGCAGCTTAGCGAGAAGGGGAAGCGCCTACGAGCAGTACTTC. This encodes CASSLARRGSAYEQYF.